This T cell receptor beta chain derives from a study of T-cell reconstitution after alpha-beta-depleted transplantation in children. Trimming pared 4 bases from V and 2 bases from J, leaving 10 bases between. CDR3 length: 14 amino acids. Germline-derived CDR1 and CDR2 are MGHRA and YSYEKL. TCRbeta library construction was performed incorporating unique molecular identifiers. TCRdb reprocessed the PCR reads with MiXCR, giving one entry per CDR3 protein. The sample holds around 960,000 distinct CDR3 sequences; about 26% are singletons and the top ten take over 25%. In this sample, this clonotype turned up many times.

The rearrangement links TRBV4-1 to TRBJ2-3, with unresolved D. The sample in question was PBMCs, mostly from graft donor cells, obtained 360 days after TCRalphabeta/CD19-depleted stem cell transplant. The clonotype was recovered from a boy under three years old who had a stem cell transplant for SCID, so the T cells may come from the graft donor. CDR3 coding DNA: TGCGCCAGCAGCCGCGCCGCCCCCACAGATACGCAGTATTTT. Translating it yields CASSRAAPTDTQYF.